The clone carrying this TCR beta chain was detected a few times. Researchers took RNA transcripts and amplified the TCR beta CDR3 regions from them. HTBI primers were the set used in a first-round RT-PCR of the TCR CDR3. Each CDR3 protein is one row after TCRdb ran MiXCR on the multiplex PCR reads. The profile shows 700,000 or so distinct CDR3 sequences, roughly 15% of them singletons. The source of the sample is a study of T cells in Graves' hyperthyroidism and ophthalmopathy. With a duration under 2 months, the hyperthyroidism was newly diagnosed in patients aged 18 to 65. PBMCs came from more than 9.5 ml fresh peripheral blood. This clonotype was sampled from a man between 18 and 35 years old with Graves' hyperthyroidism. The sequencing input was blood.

The DNA for the CDR3 is TGTGCCAGCAGCCGGATGTGGGCAGTTCAAGAGACCCAGTACTTC. Its protein product is CASSRMWAVQETQYF. The chain uses TRBV5-5 and TRBJ2-5; D gene uncertain. V was trimmed by 4 bases and J by 2 bases, leaving 15 bases between them. This CDR3 has 15 residues. Germline lookup yields CDR1 SGHKS and CDR2 YYEKEE (reference sequence).